The text below deals with one T cell receptor (beta chain). No antigen is known for it. TCRdb's copy holds only in-frame clones and misses some; the assay was immunoSEQ multiplex PCR. The repertoire includes 65,000 to 90,000 clones, about 95% of them detected once, and approximately 3.4% sits in the top ten. The data were obtained in a study of cytomegalovirus exposure and HLA in healthy donors. On the study more broadly: Later, an analysis reported that the 130 or so validation repertoires had used the same platform as the 550 to 750 first-cohort repertoires. The study, taken as a whole, reports: Generally TCR sequences proved uncommon, though certain public TCRs appeared in numerous donors. There were a few CMV-associated chains whose specificity for CMV antigens was confirmed in vitro. Researchers counted around 170 TCR beta chains as cytomegalovirus-associated.

The sample comprised PBMCs. This TCR was recovered from a man between 18 and 29 years old in good health and CMV-seronegative.

DNA of the CDR3: TGCGCCAGCAGCTTGGATTTACTAGCGGGGATCACTGAAGCTTTCTTT. Its protein is CASSLDLLAGITEAFF. This chain links TRBV5-1 with TRBJ1-1; the D is unclear. This CDR3 contains 16 residues. V shed 0 bases and J shed 4 bases, with 16 bases lying between them. The germline V gene has CDR1 SGHRS and CDR2 YFSETQ.